This TCR beta chain is drawn from a study of blood T cell repertoires in COVID-19. The wider study: Whether acute or convalescent, the COVID-19 samples came from the United States, Italy and Spain.

Trimming left V 8 bases short and J 2 bases short, with 16 bases between. The CDR3 is made up of 14 amino acids. CDR1 and CDR2 from the germline V gene are MNHEY and SMNVEV (reference sequence). Original methodology: Reference gene primer amplification in the assay estimated nucleated cell counts. This table comes from immunoSEQ multiplex PCR, and its TCRdb copy is limited to in-frame clones, with some not included. V, J and clone size derive from that table, while D and trimming were established from the DNA sequence. The sample holds some 96,000 clones, over 65% seen once. This sequence was found in a human donor in a cohort sampled during active COVID-19. Sequenced input: peripheral blood. The gene calls are TRBV27 and TRBJ2-7, with D hard to call. The CDR3 DNA reads TGTGCCAGCCGAACCCTAACCCTAGCCTACGAGCAGTACTTC. Translation: CASRTLTLAYEQYF.